These 32 T cell receptor beta chains were all obtained from the same sample, sequenced in a study of response to subunit inactivated influenza vaccine (dated by TCRdb to about 2018). The library was obtained by RT-PCR. Sequencing relied on an Illumina HiSeq 2500. TCRdb trimmed the raw reads at Q25, called clones with MiXCR and kept productive beta chains. Duplicate CDR3 protein sequences are folded into a single record with the most common DNA and genes. The sample data list about 650,000 distinct CDR3 sequences, and less than 20% of these were observed just once. The top ten constitute roughly 11% of the sample. The sequences come from PBMCs from blood, collected 11 to 12 days after vaccination. These receptor sequences come from a man aged 45-65 years who received an inactivated influenza vaccine. Donor details come from another sample of the same person, matched by shared clones.

This chain connects TRBV28 to TRBJ2-7; 11 bases line up with TRBD2. The CDR3 covers 16 residues. CDR1 and CDR2 from the germline V gene are MDHEN and SYDVKM. The V segment lost 2 bases and the J segment 3 bases; nucleotides outside the gene matches: 6. The CDR3 coding sequence is TGTGCCAGCAGTTTACGGGGACTAGCGGAGAACTACGAGCAGTACTTC. This translates into CASSLRGLAENYEQYF.

This rearrangement joins TRBV24-1 to TRBJ2-1; D may be TRBD2 (6 bases). Trimming stripped 0 bases from V and 1 base from J, with 9 bases between. The germline gives CDR1 KGHDR, CDR2 SFDVKD. This CDR3 is built from 16 residues. The CDR3 DNA reads TGTGCCACCAGTGATTTGCACCTAGCGTCCTACAATGAGCAGTTCTTC. It encodes CATSDLHLASYNEQFF.

The chain is built from TRBV5-1 and TRBJ2-7; 9 bases are a match to TRBD2. This CDR3 is built from 17 residues. V lost 1 base and J lost 1; bases outside the gene matches: 9. The germline CDR1 and CDR2 sequences are SGHRS and YFSETQ. CDR3 bases: TGCGCCAGCAGCTTGTCTAAGGATCTAGCGGGATCCTACGAGCAGTACTTC. Translated, it gives CASSLSKDLAGSYEQYF.

This clonotype appeared a few times. This chain joins TRBV6-2 or TRBV6-3 and TRBJ2-7, with TRBD2 matching 11 bases. Germline CDR1 is MNHEY and CDR2 is SVGEGT. This CDR3 spans 17 amino acids. V was pared by 6 bases and J by 2 bases, with 12 bases of the junction left unmatched. The CDR3: CASRQPGLADPTYEQYF. The CDR3, as DNA: TGTGCCAGCAGGCAACCGGGACTAGCGGACCCAACCTACGAGCAGTACTTC.

This clonotype was counted only a few times. V is TRBV12-3 or TRBV12-4 and J is TRBJ2-4; tentatively, D is TRBD2 (6 bases). This CDR3 region has 18 residues. V was trimmed by 2 bases and J by 0 bases, leaving 17 bases between them. CDR3 coding DNA: TGTGCCAGCAGTTTACAAGGGACTCAAGGGGTAGCCAAAAACATTCAGTACTTC. Protein product: CASSLQGTQGVAKNIQYF.

The chain carries TRBV5-1 and TRBJ1-6; D unresolved. Germline loops: CDR1 SGHRS, CDR2 YFSETQ. V was cut by 1 base and J by 5 bases, with 10 bases left in between. The CDR3 consists of 15 residues. CDR3 sequence reads: CASSLYDGNNSPLHF. The CDR3 nucleotides are TGCGCCAGCAGCTTGTACGATGGAAATAATTCACCCCTCCACTTT.

This clonotype was seen a handful of times. The rearrangement links TRBV2 to TRBJ2-4; 7 nucleotides align to TRBD1. The CDR3 loop spans 14 amino acids. Germline assignment: CDR1 SNHLY and CDR2 FYNNEI. Trimming at V came to 6 bases and at J to 6 bases, leaving 8 bases not matched to a gene. The CDR3 DNA reads TGTGCCAGCAGCGTCCAGGGGGTACGAAACATTCAGTACTTC. Encoded protein: CASSVQGVRNIQYF. Complete variable domain (other parts from reference TRBV2 and TRBJ2-4): EPEVTQTPSHQVTQMGQEVILRCVPISNHLYFYWYRQILGQKVEFLVSFYNNEISEKSEIFDDQFSVERPDGSNFTLKIRSTKLEDSAMYFCASSVQGVRNIQYFGAGTRLSVL.

This clonotype was recorded at least ten times. J is TRBJ2-2 and V is TRBV28; possibly TRBD2 for D (6 bases). V shed 8 bases and J shed 2 bases, with 9 bases lying between them. The germline CDR1 and CDR2 sequences are MDHEN and SYDVKM. The CDR3 has 13 amino acids. The CDR3 bases are TGTGCCAGCGTGCGGGGAAACACCGGGGAGCTGTTTTTT. Its protein is CASVRGNTGELFF.

This clonotype was seen ten or more times. This sequence joins TRBV7-9 and TRBJ2-3, with D uncertain. The CDR3 is 16 amino acids. Germline assignment: CDR1 SEHNR and CDR2 FQNEAQ (reference sequence). The V and J ends lost 3 bases and 1 base respectively, with 14 bases between them. CDR3: CASSFSRRPRTDTQYF. The CDR3 nucleotides read TGTGCCAGCAGCTTTTCTAGGCGCCCCCGCACAGATACGCAGTATTTT.

The CDR3 sequence is CASSQDAGAQNIQYF. DNA for the CDR3: TGCGCCAGCAGCCAAGATGCGGGAGCTCAAAACATTCAGTACTTC. The chain carries TRBV4-3 and TRBJ2-4; 7 nucleotides agree with TRBD2. The trim removed 0 bases at V and 5 bases at J, leaving 4 bases unmatched. Germline CDR1 is LGHNA and CDR2 is YSLEER. This CDR3 contains 15 residues.

This clonotype was detected once. V gene TRBV20-1 combines with J gene TRBJ2-7; possible D gene TRBD1, 5 bases. The CDR3 length is 15 residues. V lost 6 bases and J lost 0, with 18 bases in between. CDR1 DFQATT and CDR2 SNEGSKA come from the germline V gene (reference sequence). The CDR3 DNA reads TGCAGTGCCAGGGTCTCTCTAAGGAGCTCCTACGAGCAGTACTTC. It translates to CSARVSLRSSYEQYF.

DNA for the CDR3: TGTGCCAGCAGCTTCGTACAGGGAATAAACGAGCAGTACTTC. This translates into CASSFVQGINEQYF. The J gene is TRBJ2-7, the V gene TRBV11-1, with a tentative D call TRBD1 (6 bases). Trimming left V 3 bases short and J 5 bases short, with 14 bases between. The CDR3 loop spans 14 amino acids. Germline V gene sequence: CDR1 SGHAT, CDR2 FQDESV (reference sequence).

This clonotype has more than one count but fewer than ten. This chain links TRBV15 with TRBJ2-1; 13 positions match TRBD2. This CDR3 has 17 amino acids. Trimming took 3 bases from V and 5 from J; bases not matched to a gene: 7. Germline CDR1 reads LNHNV; CDR2 reads YYDKDF (reference sequence). The CDR3 sequence is CATSSWTSGSNNNEQFF. CDR3 nucleotide sequence: TGTGCCACCAGCAGCTGGACTAGCGGGAGTAACAACAATGAGCAGTTCTTC.

V is TRBV20-1 and J is TRBJ1-2, with 9 bases identical to TRBD1. After removal of 6 bases from V and 5 bases from J, the junction contained 10 bases not matched to a gene. Germline loops: CDR1 DFQATT, CDR2 SNEGSKA (reference sequence). This CDR3 spans 14 amino acids. In DNA, the CDR3 is TGCAGTGCCCCCCTCCTGGACAGGGGTTATGGCTACACCTTC. Its translation is CSAPLLDRGYGYTF.

This clonotype was seen a few times. CDR3 in amino acids: CASSAAGHRNNEQYF. In nucleotides, the CDR3 is TGTGCCAGCAGCGCTGCTGGACACCGGAACAACGAGCAGTACTTC. V is TRBV9 and J is TRBJ2-7, with D perhaps matching TRBD1 (5 bases). Germline CDR1 is SGDLS and CDR2 is YYNGEE. The V and J ends lost 3 bases and 5 bases respectively, with 18 bases between them. The CDR3 covers 15 residues.

This clonotype has more than one count but fewer than ten. The chain carries TRBV7-9 and TRBJ2-6; D uncertain. The CDR3 is 15 amino acids. Germline V gene lookup returns CDR1 SEHNR and CDR2 FQNEAQ (reference sequence). V lost 4 bases to trimming and J lost 0 bases, with 7 bases between them. CDR3 coding DNA: TGTGCCAGCAGCTCCCGGAGCTCTGGGGCCAACGTCCTGACTTTC. Encoded protein: CASSSRSSGANVLTF.

This chain links TRBV7-2 with TRBJ2-5, with a tentative D call TRBD2 (5 bases). The CDR3 runs to 15 residues. V was cut by 5 bases and J by 4 bases, with 17 bases left in between. Germline CDR1 reads SGHTA; CDR2 reads FQGNSA. CDR3: CASSPSGILVETQYF. The CDR3 DNA reads as TGTGCCAGCAGCCCATCCGGGATTTTGGTAGAGACCCAGTACTTC.

This clonotype has just a few counts. Sequence at one end of the junction differs from germline and may be a read error. Written as DNA, the CDR3 is TGTGCCAGCAGCTACTCCATCGGACATAAGAACACTGAAGCTTTCTTT. This encodes CASSYSIGHKNTEAFF. V usage is TRBV6-5 and J usage is TRBJ1-1, with D possibly matching TRBD1 (5 bases). The germline gives CDR1 MNHEY, CDR2 SVGAGI. The CDR3 runs 16 residues.

The chain joins TRBV6-1 to TRBJ2-7; possible D gene TRBD1, 6 bases. Germline CDR1 and CDR2: MNHNS and SASEGT. Trimming stripped 9 bases from V and 6 bases from J, with 18 bases between. This CDR3 comprises 13 residues. The DNA for the CDR3 is TGTGCCAGTTCAGAAACAGGGTTGCGCGAGCAGTACTTC. This codes for CASSETGLREQYF.

V is TRBV3-1 and J is TRBJ2-3, with TRBD2 matching 14 bases. The germline gives CDR1 LGHDT, CDR2 YNNKEL (reference sequence). The CDR3 runs to 16 residues. Unmatched junction bases numbered 7, after V lost 6 bases and J lost 5 bases. DNA for the CDR3: TGTGCCAGCAGTTTACGACTAGCGGGAGGGGAAGATACGCAGTATTTT. Translating gives CASSLRLAGGEDTQYF.

As to this clonotype: This clone may be a read error of a much larger clone one base away. The gene calls are TRBV5-1 and TRBJ2-7; D gene uncertain. CDR1 is SGHRS, CDR2 YFSETQ, per germline. This CDR3 is built from 14 residues. The CDR3 sequence is CASSLGLPSHERYF. The CDR3 coding sequence is TGCGCCAGCAGCTTGGGACTCCCATCCCACGAGCGGTACTTC. The variable domain in full, completed from reference TRBV5-1 and TRBJ2-7, reads KAGVTQTPRYLIKTRGQQVTLSCSPISGHRSVSWYQQTPGQGLQFLFEYFSETQRNKGNFPGRFSGRQFSNSRSEMNVSTLELGDSALYLCASSLGLPSHERYFGPGTRLTVT.

A few counts support this clonotype. This rearrangement joins TRBV3-1 to TRBJ2-1; a possible D gene is TRBD1 (5 bases). The V end was cut by 2 bases, the J end by 5 bases, with 13 bases between. This CDR3 comprises 15 residues. Germline V gives CDR1 LGHDT, CDR2 YNNKEL (reference sequence). This chain's CDR3 is CASSQRGPINNEQFF. Here the CDR3 DNA reads TGTGCCAGCAGCCAAAGGGGCCCAATAAACAATGAGCAGTTCTTC.

The gene calls are TRBV20-1 and TRBJ2-7; D call uncertain. This CDR3 region has 13 residues. V lost 3 bases and J 3 bases, leaving 12 bases between the germline ends. Germline-derived CDR1 and CDR2 are DFQATT and SNEGSKA (reference sequence). As DNA, the CDR3 is TGCAGTGCTAGTGCACCTACCTACTACGAGCAGTACTTC. It specifies CSASAPTYYEQYF.

CDR3 region: CSARTGVNSYNEQFF. As DNA, the CDR3 is TGCAGCGCACGGACAGGGGTCAACTCCTACAATGAGCAGTTCTTC. The gene calls are TRBV29-1 and TRBJ2-1; 9 bases agree with TRBD1. CDR3 size: 15 residues. The ends lost 7 bases at V and 0 bases at J; junction bases unmatched: 7. Germline loops: CDR1 SQVTM, CDR2 ANQGSEA.

In its sample, this clonotype was seen a few times. The J gene is TRBJ2-1, the V gene TRBV15; maybe TRBD2 (5 bases). CDR1 and CDR2 (germline): LNHNV, YYDKDF (reference sequence). The ends were cut back, 2 bases at V and 8 bases at J, with 22 bases in the middle. The CDR3 consists of 17 residues. The CDR3 DNA reads as TGTGCCACCAGCAGACCCGGGAACGCGGCGCGTCGGGATGAGCAGTTCTTC. It specifies CATSRPGNAARRDEQFF.

The chain combines TRBV15 with TRBJ2-1; 9 positions match TRBD2. The germline V gene encodes CDR1 LNHNV and CDR2 YYDKDF (reference sequence). The CDR3 consists of 15 residues. V shed 5 bases, J shed 4 bases, and the junction held 6 bases outside the gene matches. The CDR3 protein is CATSPSGAVYNEQFF. The CDR3 coding sequence is TGTGCCACCAGCCCTAGCGGGGCTGTTTACAATGAGCAGTTCTTC.

Many counts were recorded for this clonotype. The CDR3 protein is CASTRLGGSYNEQFF. The CDR3, as DNA: TGTGCCAGCACTCGGCTCGGGGGGTCCTACAATGAGCAGTTCTTC. This sequence joins TRBV11-1 and TRBJ2-1; the match to TRBD2 covers 7 bases. This CDR3 region has 15 residues. Germline CDR1 is SGHAT and CDR2 is FQDESV (reference sequence). V dropped 7 bases and J dropped 1; count of bases not matched to a gene: 7.

CDR3 bases: TGTGCCAGCAGCCCCGTGGGGGGGTACGGCACTGAAGCTTTCTTT. Translated: CASSPVGGYGTEAFF. The gene calls are TRBV5-6 and TRBJ1-1, with D perhaps TRBD1 (5 bases). CDR1 and CDR2 (germline): SGHDT, YYEEEE. The CDR3 runs to 15 residues. V lost 4 bases and J lost 4, with 17 bases in between.

The chain links TRBV19 to TRBJ2-5; weak D call: TRBD2 (5 bases). Per germline, CDR1 LNHDA and CDR2 SQIVND (reference sequence). V was clipped by 5 bases and J by 5 bases, with 18 bases between them. This CDR3 has 15 amino acids. Written as DNA, the CDR3 is TGTGCCAGTAGTGGTATAACCGGCGGGTGGGAGACCCAGTACTTC. Translation: CASSGITGGWETQYF.

The J gene is TRBJ1-5, the V gene TRBV4-2, with D possibly TRBD1 on 6 matching bases. CDR1 and CDR2 from the germline V gene are LGHNA and YNFKEQ. The CDR3 length is 16 residues. V was cut by 0 bases and J by 5 bases, with 14 bases left in between. Here the CDR3 reads CASSQEWARGDQPQHF. The CDR3 DNA reads TGTGCCAGCAGCCAAGAGTGGGCCAGGGGCGATCAGCCCCAGCATTTT.

The chain has TRBV20-1 and TRBJ1-5; D gene uncertain. The CDR3 is made up of 13 amino acids. The V gene lost 5 bases and the J gene lost 3 bases, with 11 bases spanning the gap. Germline V gives CDR1 DFQATT, CDR2 SNEGSKA (reference sequence). The CDR3 spells CSAYHDNNQPQHF. CDR3 nucleotides: TGCAGTGCTTACCACGACAACAATCAGCCCCAGCATTTT.

Written as DNA, the CDR3 is TGCGCCAGCAGTGTTGGGACTAGCGGGGGGGTCCAAGAGACCCAGTACTTC. This codes for CASSVGTSGGVQETQYF. The chain links TRBV10-2 to TRBJ2-5; 16 bases agree with TRBD2. Germline assignment: CDR1 WSHSY and CDR2 SAAADI. The length of the CDR3 is 17 residues. Losses at the gene ends were 4 bases for V and 1 base for J; bases not matched to a gene: 3.